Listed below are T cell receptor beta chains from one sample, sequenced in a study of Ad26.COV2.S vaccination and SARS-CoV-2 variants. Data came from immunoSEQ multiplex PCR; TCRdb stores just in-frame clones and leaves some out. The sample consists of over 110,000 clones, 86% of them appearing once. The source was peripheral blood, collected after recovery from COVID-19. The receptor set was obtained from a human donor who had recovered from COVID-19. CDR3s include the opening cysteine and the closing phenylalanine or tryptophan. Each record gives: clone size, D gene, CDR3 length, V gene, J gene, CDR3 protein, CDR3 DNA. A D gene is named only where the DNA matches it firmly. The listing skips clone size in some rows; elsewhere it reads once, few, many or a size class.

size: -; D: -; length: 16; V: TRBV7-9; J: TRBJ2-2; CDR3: CASSTSGGRGTGELFF; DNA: TGTGCCAGCAGCACTAGTGGGGGACGCGGCACCGGGGAGCTGTTTTTT
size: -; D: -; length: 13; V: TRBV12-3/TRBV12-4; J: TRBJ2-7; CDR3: CASKFRGGNEQYF; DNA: TGTGCCAGTAAATTTAGGGGAGGAAACGAGCAGTACTTC
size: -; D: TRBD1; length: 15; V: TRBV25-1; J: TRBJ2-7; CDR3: CASSEEDRVENEQYF; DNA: TGTGCCAGCAGTGAGGAGGACAGGGTAGAAAACGAGCAGTACTTC
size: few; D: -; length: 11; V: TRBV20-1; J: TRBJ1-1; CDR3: CSARTGAEAFF; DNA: TGCAGTGCTAGAACAGGCGCTGAAGCTTTCTTT
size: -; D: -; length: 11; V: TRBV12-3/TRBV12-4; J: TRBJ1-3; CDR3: CASGQGNTIYF; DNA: TGTGCCAGCGGGCAAGGAAACACCATATATTTT
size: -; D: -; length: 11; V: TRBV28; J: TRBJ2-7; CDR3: CASSLPDEQYF; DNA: TGTGCCAGCAGTTTACCCGACGAGCAGTACTTC
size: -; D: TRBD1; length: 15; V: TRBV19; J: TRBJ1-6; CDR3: CASKKGQGSNSPLHF; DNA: TGTGCCAGTAAGAAAGGACAGGGGAGCAATTCACCCCTCCACTTT
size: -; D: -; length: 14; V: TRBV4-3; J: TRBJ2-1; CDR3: CASSRWGGVAGQFF; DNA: TGCGCCAGCAGCCGATGGGGCGGGGTCGCTGGTCAGTTCTTC
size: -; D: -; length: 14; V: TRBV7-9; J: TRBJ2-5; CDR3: CASSPTSGRETQYF; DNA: TGTGCCAGCAGCCCTACATCGGGAAGGGAGACCCAGTACTTC
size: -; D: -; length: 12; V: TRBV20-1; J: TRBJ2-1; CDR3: CSASWTRNEQFF; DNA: TGCAGTGCTAGTTGGACTCGCAATGAGCAGTTCTTC
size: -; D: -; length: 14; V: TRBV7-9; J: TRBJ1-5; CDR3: CASSFEGVGQPQHF; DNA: TGTGCCAGCAGCTTCGAGGGGGTGGGGCAGCCCCAGCATTTT
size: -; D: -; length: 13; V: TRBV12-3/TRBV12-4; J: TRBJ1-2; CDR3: CASSRQKASRYTF; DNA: TGTGCCAGCAGTCGACAGAAGGCCAGTCGCTACACCTTC
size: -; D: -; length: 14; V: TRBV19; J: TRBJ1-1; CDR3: CASSHFGVNTEAFF; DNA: TGTGCCAGTAGTCACTTCGGGGTGAACACTGAAGCTTTCTTT
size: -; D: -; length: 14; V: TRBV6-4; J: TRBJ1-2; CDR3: CASSVDPGDYGYTF; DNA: TGTGCCAGCAGTGTCGACCCAGGGGACTATGGCTACACCTTC
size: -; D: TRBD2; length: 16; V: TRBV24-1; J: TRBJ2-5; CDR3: CATSDSGLAGHKTQYF; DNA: TGTGCCACCAGTGATTCGGGACTAGCGGGGCATAAGACCCAGTACTTC
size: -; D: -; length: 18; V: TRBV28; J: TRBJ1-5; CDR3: CASRPISGQPVRNQPQHF; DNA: TGTGCCAGCAGGCCAATATCCGGACAGCCGGTCCGTAATCAGCCCCAGCATTTT
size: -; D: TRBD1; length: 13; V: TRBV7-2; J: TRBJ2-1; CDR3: CASSPRQGNEQFF; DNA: TGTGCCAGCAGCCCTCGACAGGGGAATGAGCAGTTCTTC
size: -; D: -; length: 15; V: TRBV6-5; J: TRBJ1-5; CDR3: CASSRGTPANQPQHF; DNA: TGTGCCAGCAGCCGGGGGACACCCGCGAATCAGCCCCAGCATTTT